One sample yielded the 14 T cell receptor beta chains listed below, sequenced in a study of tissue T cells after allogeneic stem cell transplantation. Assay used: immunoSEQ multiplex PCR; TCRdb lists only in-frame clones, some missing. The sample records 2,500 to 3,500 clones, roughly three fifths being singletons. Steroid-refractory graft-versus-host disease after allogeneic hematopoietic cell transplant qualified adults for prospective research-autopsy enrollment. Sample: duodenal tissue, taken at autopsy. The receptors shown here come from a male patient older than 55 with steroid-refractory graft-versus-host disease after an allogeneic stem cell transplant. Some of these T cells may belong to the graft donor.

V and J are TRBV29-1 and TRBJ1-5; the D is unclear. Trimming took 2 bases from V and 7 from J, leaving 6 bases between them. The CDR3 consists of 11 residues. Germline CDR1 is SQVTM and CDR2 is ANQGSEA. The CDR3, as DNA: TGCAGCGTTGAATCGGAACAGCCCCAGCATTTT. Translation gives CSVESEQPQHF.

The chain recombines TRBV6-2 or TRBV6-3 with TRBJ2-1, with 7 nucleotides matching TRBD1. Losses at the gene ends were 2 bases for V and 3 bases for J; bases not matched to a gene: 4. CDR1 is MNHEY, CDR2 SVGEGT, per germline. CDR3 length: 15 amino acids. The CDR3 region is CASSYEGAHYNEQFF. The CDR3 DNA follows: TGTGCCAGCAGTTACGAGGGGGCTCACTACAATGAGCAGTTCTTC.

Points on this clone: The limits of the CDR3 on the DNA are not certain, so only TCRdb's listed CDR3 is given. The V call is TRBV6-5, the J call TRBJ1-6; the table's D call, TRBD1, has no DNA check behind it. The CDR3 is 15 residues long, counting both termini. Germline CDR1 and CDR2: MNHEY and SVGAGI. The chain's CDR3 is CASSSSTGRNSPLHF.

This sequence joins TRBV5-1 and TRBJ1-4; D not certain. Trimming left V 0 bases short and J 4 bases short, with 10 bases between. The germline CDR1 and CDR2 sequences are SGHRS and YFSETQ. CDR3 length equals 15 residues. The CDR3 DNA is TGCGCCAGCAGCTTGGATATGGTTCTTAATGAAAAACTGTTTTTT. This codes for CASSLDMVLNEKLFF.

V is TRBV3-1 (or the pseudogene TRBV3-2) and J is TRBJ1-1; unclear D gene. The CDR3 is 15 residues long. Germline-derived CDR1 and CDR2 are LGHDT and YNNKEL (reference sequence). Deletions cut 4 bases from V and 1 base from J, with 13 bases between. The CDR3 bases are TGTGCCAGCAGCCCCTCTTACGGGTCGAACACTGAAGCTTTCTTT. This sequence encodes CASSPSYGSNTEAFF.

The chain recombines TRBV15 with TRBJ2-3; no firm D call. Trimming removed 7 bases from V and 4 bases from J, with 12 bases in between. The length of the CDR3 is 13 residues. CDR1 is LNHNV and CDR2 is YYDKDF in the germline V gene (reference sequence). The chain's CDR3 is CATTAPPADTQYF. For the CDR3, the DNA is TGTGCCACCACTGCCCCTCCTGCAGATACGCAGTATTTT.

The V gene is TRBV9, the J gene TRBJ2-5; D unresolved. The V and J ends lost 4 bases and 0 bases respectively, with 4 bases between them. The CDR3 is 12 residues long. The germline CDR1 and CDR2 sequences are SGDLS and YYNGEE. CDR3 residues: CASSPNQETQYF. The CDR3 bases are TGTGCCAGCAGCCCCAACCAAGAGACCCAGTACTTC.

In its sample, this clone ranks as medium-sized. The chain recombines TRBV4-3 with TRBJ1-2, with D possibly TRBD1 on 5 matching bases. V lost 0 bases, J lost 6 bases, and 14 bases lay in between. This CDR3 has 15 residues. CDR1 and CDR2 from the germline V gene are LGHNA and YSLEER. This CDR3 reads CASSQEEGRVDGYTF. In nucleotides, the CDR3 is TGCGCCAGCAGCCAAGAGGAAGGCAGGGTGGATGGCTACACCTTC.

This clone is medium-sized (0.01 to 0.1%). Other nucleotide sequences in the sample specify the same CDR3. The chain combines TRBV2 with TRBJ2-3, with D tentatively TRBD2 (6 bases). The CDR3 loop spans 15 amino acids. Deletions cut 4 bases from V and 0 bases from J, with 11 bases between. CDR1 SNHLY and CDR2 FYNNEI come from the germline V gene. The CDR3 region has the DNA TGTGCCAGCAGTGCGGGGACTGCTAGCACAGATACGCAGTATTTT. It specifies CASSAGTASTDTQYF. Combining the CDR3 with reference TRBV2 and TRBJ2-3 gives the whole variable domain EPEVTQTPSHQVTQMGQEVILRCVPISNHLYFYWYRQILGQKVEFLVSFYNNEISEKSEIFDDQFSVERPDGSNFTLKIRSTKLEDSAMYFCASSAGTASTDTQYFGPGTRLTVL.

This rearrangement joins TRBV11-2 to TRBJ2-2; D is ambiguous. V shed 2 bases and J shed 2 bases, with 9 bases lying between them. The length of the CDR3 is 15 residues. The germline V gene has CDR1 SGHAT and CDR2 FQNNGV. CDR3 region: CASSLMRHNTGELFF. The CDR3 nucleotides are TGTGCCAGCAGCTTAATGAGACATAACACCGGGGAGCTGTTTTTT. Full variable domain (outside the CDR3, taken from reference TRBV11-2 and TRBJ2-2): EAGVAQSPRYKIIEKRQSVAFWCNPISGHATLYWYQQILGQGPKLLIQFQNNGVVDDSQLPKDRFSAERLKGVDSTLKIQPAKLEDSAVYLCASSLMRHNTGELFFGEGSRLTVL.

This clone was observed a handful of times. The chain employs TRBV5-6 and TRBJ1-2; the D is unclear. Trimming left V 0 bases short and J 4 bases short, with 7 bases between. The germline CDR1 and CDR2 sequences are SGHDT and YYEEEE. This CDR3 is 13 amino acids long. The CDR3 protein is CASSLERIYGYTF. The CDR3 DNA sequence: TGTGCCAGCAGCTTGGAGAGAATCTATGGCTACACCTTC.

The rearrangement joins TRBV9 to TRBJ2-1; D is undetermined. The germline V and J ends were trimmed by 0 bases and 8 bases, with 6 bases remaining between them. Germline CDR1 is SGDLS and CDR2 is YYNGEE. This CDR3 is built from 12 residues. The CDR3 here is CASSVADYEQFF. The DNA for the CDR3 is TGTGCCAGCAGCGTAGCTGATTATGAGCAGTTCTTC. The full variable domain, with the rest looked up from reference TRBV9 and TRBJ2-1, is DSGVTQTPKHLITATGQRVTLRCSPRSGDLSVYWYQQSLDQGLQFLIQYYNGEERAKGNILERFSAQQFPDLHSELNLSSLELGDSALYFCASSVADYEQFFGPGTRLTVL.

Sample share makes this clone large. One end of the junction is discordant with germline, which a read error may explain. This rearrangement joins TRBV5-6 to TRBJ2-5, with TRBD2 matching over 8 bases. The CDR3 runs to 15 residues. The germline CDR1 and CDR2 sequences are SGHDT and YYEEEE. The CDR3 region has the DNA TGTGCCCGCAGCTTGGGGGCCGGGGGGGGAGAGACCCAGTACTTC. Translating it yields CARSLGAGGGETQYF.

The V gene is TRBV5-1, the J gene TRBJ1-4; D not resolved. Germline V gives CDR1 SGHRS, CDR2 YFSETQ. The CDR3 loop spans 17 amino acids. V was pared by 1 base and J by 0 bases, with 13 bases between. The CDR3 DNA reads as TGCGCCAGCAGCTTGATGGGCAGATTTGCAACTAATGAAAAACTGTTTTTT. This codes for CASSLMGRFATNEKLFF.